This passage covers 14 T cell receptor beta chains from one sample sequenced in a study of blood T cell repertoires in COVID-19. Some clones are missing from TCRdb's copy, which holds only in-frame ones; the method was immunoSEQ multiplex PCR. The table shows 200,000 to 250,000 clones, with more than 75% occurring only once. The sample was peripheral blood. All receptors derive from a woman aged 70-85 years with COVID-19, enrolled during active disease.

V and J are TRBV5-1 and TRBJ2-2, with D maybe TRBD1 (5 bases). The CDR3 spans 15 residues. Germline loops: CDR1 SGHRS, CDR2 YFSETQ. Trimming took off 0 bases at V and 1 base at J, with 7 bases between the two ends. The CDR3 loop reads CASSLVTGNTGELFF. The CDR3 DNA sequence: TGCGCCAGCAGCTTGGTAACAGGGAACACCGGGGAGCTGTTTTTT.

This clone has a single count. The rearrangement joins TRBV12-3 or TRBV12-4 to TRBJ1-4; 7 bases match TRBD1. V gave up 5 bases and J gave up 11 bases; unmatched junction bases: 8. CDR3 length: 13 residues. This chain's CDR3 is CASSLLDRDKLFF. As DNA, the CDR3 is TGTGCCAGCAGTCTCCTAGACAGGGATAAACTGTTTTTT.

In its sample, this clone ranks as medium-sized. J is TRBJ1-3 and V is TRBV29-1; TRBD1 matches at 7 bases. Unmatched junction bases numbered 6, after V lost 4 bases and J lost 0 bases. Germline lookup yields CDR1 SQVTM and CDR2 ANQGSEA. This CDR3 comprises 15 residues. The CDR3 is CSVVTGSNSGNTIYF. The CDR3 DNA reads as TGCAGCGTTGTGACAGGGAGCAACTCTGGAAACACCATATATTTT.

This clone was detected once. The CDR3 spells CASSLRLAGGEQFF. The CDR3 bases are TGTGCCAGCAGTTTAAGACTAGCGGGCGGTGAGCAGTTCTTC. The J gene is TRBJ2-1, the V gene TRBV27, with 10 bases that match TRBD2. Losses at the gene ends were 2 bases for V and 9 bases for J; bases not matched to a gene: 4. This CDR3 comprises 14 residues. CDR1 and CDR2 from the germline V gene are MNHEY and SMNVEV (reference sequence).

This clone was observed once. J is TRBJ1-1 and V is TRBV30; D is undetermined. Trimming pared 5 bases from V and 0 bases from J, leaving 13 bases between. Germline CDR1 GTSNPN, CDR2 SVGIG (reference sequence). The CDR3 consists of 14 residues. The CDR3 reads CAWSRAGMNTEAFF. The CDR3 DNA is TGTGCCTGGTCCCGGGCGGGGATGAACACTGAAGCTTTCTTT.

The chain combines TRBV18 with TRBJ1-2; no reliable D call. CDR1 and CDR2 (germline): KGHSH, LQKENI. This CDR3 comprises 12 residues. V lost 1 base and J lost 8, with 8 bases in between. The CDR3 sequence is CASSPREEGYTF. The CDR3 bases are TGTGCCAGCTCACCACGTGAGGAGGGCTACACCTTC. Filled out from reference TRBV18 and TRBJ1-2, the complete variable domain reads NAGVMQNPRHLVRRRGQEARLRCSPMKGHSHVYWYRQLPEEGLKFMVYLQKENIIDESGMPKERFSAEFPKEGPSILRIQQVVRGDSAAYFCASSPREEGYTFGSGTRLTVV.

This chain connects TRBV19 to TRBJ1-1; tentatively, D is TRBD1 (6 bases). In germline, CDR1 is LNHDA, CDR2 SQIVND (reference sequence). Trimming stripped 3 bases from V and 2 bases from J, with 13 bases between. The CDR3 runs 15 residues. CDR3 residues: CASSIGQILNTEAFF. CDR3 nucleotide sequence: TGTGCCAGTAGTATCGGACAGATACTAAACACTGAAGCTTTCTTT.

The CDR3 spells CASSLNRVGTGELFF. CDR3 sequence (DNA): TGTGCCAGCAGCTTAAACAGGGTTGGGACCGGGGAGCTGTTTTTT. V usage is TRBV27 and J usage is TRBJ2-2, with TRBD1 as a possible D gene (6 bases). Trimming shortened V by 6 bases and J by 5 bases, and 16 bases separated the two germline ends. The germline V gene encodes CDR1 MNHEY and CDR2 SMNVEV (reference sequence). CDR3 length: 15 residues.

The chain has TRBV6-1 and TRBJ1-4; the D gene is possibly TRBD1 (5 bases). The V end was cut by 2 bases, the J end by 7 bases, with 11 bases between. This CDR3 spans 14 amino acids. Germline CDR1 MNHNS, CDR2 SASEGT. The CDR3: CASSERGGVEKLFF. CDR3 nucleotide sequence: TGTGCCAGCAGTGAAAGGGGAGGGGTTGAAAAACTGTTTTTT.

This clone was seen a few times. CDR3 nucleotides: TGTGCCAGTAGTACCGGACAGTTCCAAGAGACCCAGTACTTC. Protein product: CASSTGQFQETQYF. The chain is built from TRBV19 and TRBJ2-5, with D perhaps TRBD1 (6 bases). The V and J ends lost 4 bases and 1 base respectively, with 10 bases between them. Germline V lookup: CDR1 LNHDA, CDR2 SQIVND (reference sequence). This CDR3 region has 14 residues. Using reference TRBV19 and TRBJ2-5 for the parts outside the CDR3, the full variable domain is DGGITQSPKYLFRKEGQNVTLSCEQNLNHDAMYWYRQDPGQGLRLIYYSQIVNDFQKGDIAEGYSVSREKKESFPLTVTSAQKNPTAFYLCASSTGQFQETQYFGPGTRLLVL.

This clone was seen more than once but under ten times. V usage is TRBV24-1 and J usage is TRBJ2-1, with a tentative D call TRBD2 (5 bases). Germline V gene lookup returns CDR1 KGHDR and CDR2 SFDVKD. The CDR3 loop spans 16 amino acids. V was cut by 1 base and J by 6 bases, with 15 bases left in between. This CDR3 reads CATSDFAGMRVNEQFF. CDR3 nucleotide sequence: TGTGCCACCAGTGATTTTGCTGGGATGCGGGTCAATGAGCAGTTCTTC.

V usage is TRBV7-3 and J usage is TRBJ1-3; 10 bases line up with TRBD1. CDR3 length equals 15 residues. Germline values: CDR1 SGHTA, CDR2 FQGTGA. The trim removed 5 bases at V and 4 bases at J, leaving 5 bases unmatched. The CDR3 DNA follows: TGTGCCAGCAGCCGAGACAGGGGGCCGGGAAACACCATATATTTT. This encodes CASSRDRGPGNTIYF.

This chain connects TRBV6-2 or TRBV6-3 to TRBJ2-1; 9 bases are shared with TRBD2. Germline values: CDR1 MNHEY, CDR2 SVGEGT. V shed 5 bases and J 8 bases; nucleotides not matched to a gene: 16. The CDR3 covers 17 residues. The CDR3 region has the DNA TGTGCCAGCAGTATACTCGAGGGAGCGGGGGGTAGCGATGAGCAGTTCTTC. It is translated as CASSILEGAGGSDEQFF.

DNA for the CDR3: TGTGCCAGCAGGACAGGGTTGAACACTGAAGCTTTCTTT. It translates to CASRTGLNTEAFF. The chain carries TRBV2 and TRBJ1-1; 7 positions agree with TRBD1. The CDR3 runs 13 residues. CDR1 and CDR2 from the germline V gene are SNHLY and FYNNEI. J lost 0 bases, V lost 6 bases, and 1 base had no gene match.